This is a list of T cell receptor beta chains from one sample in a study of response to subunit inactivated influenza vaccine. TCRdb independently ran MiXCR on the RT-PCR reads; one entry per CDR3 protein. The repertoire consists of around 170,000 distinct CDR3 sequences, with approximately 11% occurring once and the leading ten covering roughly 40%. The sequenced sample was CD8+ T cells sorted from PBMCs, obtained less than 25 months after vaccination. Source of these receptors: a man aged 45 to 75 who received an inactivated influenza vaccine. The CDR3 runs from the conserved cysteine through the conserved F or W. The D gene is left open where the match is weak. Not all rows give a size; the values are once, few, many and, for expanded clones, a class.

CDR3 DNA,CDR3 protein,V gene,D gene,clone size,J gene
TGTGCCAGTAGTATACAGCACACCGGGGAGCTGTTTTTT,CASSIQHTGELFF,TRBV19,.,many,TRBJ2-2
TGTGCCAGCAGCTTAGGGCCCGGGGGGCCCTACGAGCAGTACTTC,CASSLGPGGPYEQYF,TRBV11-2,.,many,TRBJ2-7
TGTGCCGGGGGGTACGGGACCGAAGCTTTCTTT,CAGGYGTEAFF,TRBV25-1,.,few,TRBJ1-1
TGTGCCAGCAGTGCACACTACGAGCAGTACTTC,CASSAHYEQYF,TRBV12-3/TRBV12-4,.,.,TRBJ2-7
TGTGCCAGCAGCGTCAACACAGATACGCAGTATTTT,CASSVNTDTQYF,TRBV9,.,.,TRBJ2-3
TGTGCCAGCAGCTTAGGTCCTAGCCACAATGAGCAGTTCTTC,CASSLGPSHNEQFF,TRBV11-2,.,.,TRBJ2-1
TGCAGTGCCATCTACAGGGAAGATTTAAGGGCTTTCTTT,CSAIYREDLRAFF,TRBV20-1,.,.,TRBJ1-1
TGCAGTGCTAGGAACGGGACTAGCGGGCGTGACATTCAGTACTTC,CSARNGTSGRDIQYF,TRBV20-1,TRBD2,.,TRBJ2-4
TGTGCCAGCAGCTTCCAGCGGGCCGGGGAGCTGTTTTTT,CASSFQRAGELFF,TRBV11-3,.,.,TRBJ2-2
TGCAGTGCTAGAGATTTAGGGGGAACCTACGAGCAGTACTTC,CSARDLGGTYEQYF,TRBV20-1,.,few,TRBJ2-7
TGCGCCAGCAGCCAAGATGGCGAGCGCACAGATACGCAGTATTTT,CASSQDGERTDTQYF,TRBV4-3,.,many,TRBJ2-3
TGTGCCAGCAGTTTATCGGGCGGGGAGCAGTACTTC,CASSLSGGEQYF,TRBV28,.,many,TRBJ2-7
TGCGCCAGCAGCTTGGATGTCGTCTCGAACACTGAAGCTTTCTTT,CASSLDVVSNTEAFF,TRBV5-1,.,many,TRBJ1-1
TGTGCCAGCAGCTACACCGGGACAGGGCTCTACGAGCAGTACTTC,CASSYTGTGLYEQYF,TRBV7-2,TRBD1,.,TRBJ2-7
TGTGCCAGCAGTTACGCCGGGACTAGCTCCTACGAGCAGTACTTC,CASSYAGTSSYEQYF,TRBV6-2/TRBV6-3,TRBD2,many,TRBJ2-7
TGTGCCAGCAGGTCCCAGCAAAGCGGGAGTACAGATACGCAGTATTTT,CASRSQQSGSTDTQYF,TRBV5-6,TRBD2,.,TRBJ2-3
TGTGCCATCAGTGCTGGGACCGCTATTTATGGCTACACCTTC,CAISAGTAIYGYTF,TRBV10-3,.,many,TRBJ1-2
TGCAGTGCCCGGGGTCCTTATAATTCACCCCTCCACTTT,CSARGPYNSPLHF,TRBV20-1,.,.,TRBJ1-6
TGTGCCAGCAGCTTTGGACAGGCCTCGGCTCATGGCACAGATACGCAGTATTTT,CASSFGQASAHGTDTQYF,TRBV11-2,TRBD1,.,TRBJ2-3
TGTGCCAGCAGCCCCGTGACAGGGAGCCAAGAGACCCAGTACTTC,CASSPVTGSQETQYF,TRBV25-1,TRBD1,.,TRBJ2-5
TGTGCCAGCAGTCGCGGTCACACTGAAGCTTTCTTT,CASSRGHTEAFF,TRBV7-9,.,.,TRBJ1-1
TGCAGTGCCGCTGGGTTGGACCCAAAGACAATGAACACTGAAGCTTTCTTT,CSAAGLDPKTMNTEAFF,TRBV20-1,.,.,TRBJ1-1
TGCAGCGGGGGGGACAGGGCCCCCTCTGGGGCCAACGTCCTGACTTTC,CSGGDRAPSGANVLTF,TRBV29-1,TRBD1,many,TRBJ2-6
TGTGCCAGCAGCGTAGGGGACAGGGGTATCTACGAGCAGTACTTC,CASSVGDRGIYEQYF,TRBV9,TRBD1,.,TRBJ2-7
TGTGCCAGCAGCCATAGCGGGAGTGGGTACAATGAGCAGTTCTTC,CASSHSGSGYNEQFF,TRBV7-6,TRBD2,.,TRBJ2-1
TGCGCCAGCAGCCAAGATTCAGCCAACGACTATGGCTACACCTTC,CASSQDSANDYGYTF,TRBV4-3,.,few,TRBJ1-2
TGTGCCAGCAGCCACAAGAAAAGCTCCTACGAGCAGTACTTC,CASSHKKSSYEQYF,TRBV25-1,.,.,TRBJ2-7
TGTGCCAGTAGTTCGCCCGGGACTAGCACCTACAATGAGCAGTTCTTC,CASSSPGTSTYNEQFF,TRBV19,TRBD2,.,TRBJ2-1
TGCGCCAGCAGCGCACAGGGGGCTGGGTATGGCTACACCTTC,CASSAQGAGYGYTF,TRBV5-1,TRBD1,.,TRBJ1-2
TGTGCCAGCAGCCACCCCGACAGGGCTGAGACCCAGTACTTC,CASSHPDRAETQYF,TRBV12-3/TRBV12-4,TRBD1,many,TRBJ2-5
TGCAGCGTGGGCCTCGGGTTTAATCCCTACAATGAGCAGTTCTTC,CSVGLGFNPYNEQFF,TRBV29-1,.,many,TRBJ2-1
TGCAGTGCTGCGGGACCAGCCCGTTCCTACGAGCAGTACTTC,CSAAGPARSYEQYF,TRBV20-1,.,many,TRBJ2-7
TGCAGTGCTAGGTCTAGCGGGAGGATCATTCAGTACTTC,CSARSSGRIIQYF,TRBV20-1,TRBD2,few,TRBJ2-4
TGTGCCAGCAGTTACCCCCGGGGAGCGCAGTACACCGGGGAGCTGTTTTTT,CASSYPRGAQYTGELFF,TRBV6-2/TRBV6-3,.,.,TRBJ2-2
TGTGCCAGCAGCCCCCGGACAGGTTACACCGGGGAGCTGTTTTTT,CASSPRTGYTGELFF,TRBV14,TRBD1,few,TRBJ2-2
TGTGCCAGCAGTTACTCGATGGTATTTATTCCTGGACCGCTGGTTACAGATACGCAGTATTTT,CASSYSMVFIPGPLVTDTQYF,TRBV6-2/TRBV6-3,.,.,TRBJ2-3
TGTGCCTGGAGTGCCGGGACAGGGGGCTACGAGCAGTACTTC,CAWSAGTGGYEQYF,TRBV30,TRBD1,.,TRBJ2-7
TGTGCCAGCAGTGAAACAGGGGCCACCGAGCAGTACTTC,CASSETGATEQYF,TRBV2,TRBD1,.,TRBJ2-7
TGTGCCAGCAGTCCCTATGGGGCGGGCAACTCAGATACGCAGTATTTT,CASSPYGAGNSDTQYF,TRBV27,.,many,TRBJ2-3
TGTGCCAGTGGGGAACAGGGGAGGACCTACGAGCAGTACTTC,CASGEQGRTYEQYF,TRBV27,.,many,TRBJ2-7
TGCGCCAGCAGCCAGGGACTAGCGGGAAGTGGGACCGGGGAGCTGTTTTTT,CASSQGLAGSGTGELFF,TRBV4-3,TRBD2,.,TRBJ2-2
TGTGCCAGCAGTGCGTACAAGAGCCAAAAACTGTTTTTT,CASSAYKSQKLFF,TRBV2,.,few,TRBJ1-4
TGTGCCAGCAGTTGGGGGGGCCGTGAGCAGTTCTTC,CASSWGGREQFF,TRBV12-3/TRBV12-4,.,.,TRBJ2-1